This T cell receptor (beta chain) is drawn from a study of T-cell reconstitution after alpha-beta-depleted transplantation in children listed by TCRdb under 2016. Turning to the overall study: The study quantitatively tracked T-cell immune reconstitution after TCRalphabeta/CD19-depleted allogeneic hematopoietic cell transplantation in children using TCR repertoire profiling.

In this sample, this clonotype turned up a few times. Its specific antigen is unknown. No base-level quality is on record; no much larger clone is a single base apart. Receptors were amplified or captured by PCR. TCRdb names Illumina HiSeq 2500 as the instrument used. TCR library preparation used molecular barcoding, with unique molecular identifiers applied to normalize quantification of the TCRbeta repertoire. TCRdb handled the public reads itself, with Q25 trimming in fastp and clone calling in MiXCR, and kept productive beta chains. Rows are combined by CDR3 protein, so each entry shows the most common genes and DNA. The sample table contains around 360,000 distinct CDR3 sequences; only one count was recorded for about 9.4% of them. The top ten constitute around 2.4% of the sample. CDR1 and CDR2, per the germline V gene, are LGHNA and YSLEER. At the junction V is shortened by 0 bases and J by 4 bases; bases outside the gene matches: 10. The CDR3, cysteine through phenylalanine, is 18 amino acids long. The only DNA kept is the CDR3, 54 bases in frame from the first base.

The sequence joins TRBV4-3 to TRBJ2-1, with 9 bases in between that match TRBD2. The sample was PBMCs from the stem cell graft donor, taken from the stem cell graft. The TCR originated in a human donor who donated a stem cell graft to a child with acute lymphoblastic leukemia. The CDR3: CASSQDRLAGASYNEQFF. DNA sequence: TGCGCCAGCAGCCAAGATCGGTTAGCGGGAGCGTCTTACAATGAGCAGTTCTTC.